Listed here are 10 T cell receptor beta chains from one sample, sequenced in a study of blood T cell repertoires in COVID-19. Generated by immunoSEQ multiplex PCR, the TCRdb table keeps only in-frame clones and is missing some. The sample shows some 250,000 clones, roughly 85% of them seen only once. The sample comprised peripheral blood. These receptors were collected from a young woman with acute or convalescent COVID-19.

The V and J genes are TRBV7-9 and TRBJ2-7, with TRBD1 matching over 8 bases. The CDR3 is 15 residues long. The ends lost 2 bases at V and 1 base at J; junction bases unmatched: 4. Per the germline V gene, CDR1 is SEHNR and CDR2 is FQNEAQ (reference sequence). DNA of the CDR3: TGTGCCAGCAGCTTAACGGACAGGGTGTCCTACGAGCAGTACTTC. The encoded protein is CASSLTDRVSYEQYF.

The chain couples TRBV15 to TRBJ2-1; 9 bases fit TRBD2. Trimming removed 0 bases from V and 1 base from J; junction bases left unmatched: 13. Germline V CDR1 and CDR2: LNHNV, YYDKDF (reference sequence). This CDR3 has 20 amino acids. Written as DNA, the CDR3 is TGTGCCACCAGCAGAGATAGCCTAGCGGGGTATCGGAGGTCCTACAATGAGCAGTTCTTC. Translating gives CATSRDSLAGYRRSYNEQFF. Drawing the rest from reference TRBV15 and TRBJ2-1, the complete variable domain is DAMVIQNPRYQVTQFGKPVTLSCSQTLNHNVMYWYQQKSSQAPKLLFHYYDKDFNNEADTPDNFQSRRPNTSFCFLDIRSPGLGDTAMYLCATSRDSLAGYRRSYNEQFFGPGTRLTVL.

This chain connects TRBV6-5 to TRBJ2-2; possible D gene TRBD1, 5 bases. Trimming took off 6 bases at V and 2 bases at J, with 7 bases between the two ends. The CDR3 has 13 residues. Per the germline V gene, CDR1 is MNHEY and CDR2 is SVGAGI. CDR3 sequence: CASRQENTGELFF. The CDR3 nucleotides read TGTGCCAGCAGACAGGAAAACACCGGGGAGCTGTTTTTT.

This clone was found once. The V call is TRBV20-1, the J call TRBJ1-1; 10 positions match TRBD1. Germline CDR1 reads DFQATT; CDR2 reads SNEGSKA (reference sequence). V trimming: 7 bases; J trimming: 10 bases; junction bases outside the gene matches: 6. The length of the CDR3 is 11 residues. The CDR3 DNA reads as TGCAGTGTAGACAGGGGGCAGAGAGCTTTCTTT. Amino acids: CSVDRGQRAFF.

The CDR3 loop is CSASPPSRGEKLFF. The CDR3 nucleotides read TGCAGTGCTAGTCCCCCCTCCAGGGGGGAAAAACTGTTTTTT. The genes are TRBV20-1 and TRBJ1-4, with 7 bases aligning to TRBD1. V was pared by 3 bases and J by 8 bases, with 9 bases of the junction left unmatched. Germline CDR1 reads DFQATT; CDR2 reads SNEGSKA (reference sequence). This CDR3 contains 14 residues.

CDR3 protein: CASSLAGLSEAFF. As DNA, the CDR3 is TGCGCCAGCAGCTTGGCGGGGTTATCTGAAGCTTTCTTT. J is TRBJ1-1 and V is TRBV5-1; no clear D gene. The germline V gene encodes CDR1 SGHRS and CDR2 YFSETQ. The CDR3 covers 13 residues. V shed 0 bases and J shed 6 bases, with 9 bases lying between them.

This chain joins TRBV27 and TRBJ2-5; TRBD2 matches at 11 bases. Germline-derived CDR1 and CDR2 are MNHEY and SMNVEV (reference sequence). The V and J ends lost 4 bases and 2 bases, in that order; junction bases with no gene match: 0. This CDR3 has 14 amino acids. CDR3 sequence (DNA): TGTGCCAGCAGTTCTAGCGGGAGGCAAGAGACCCAGTACTTC. This encodes CASSSSGRQETQYF.

The chain recombines TRBV28 with TRBJ2-1, with a possible D match to TRBD2 (6 bases). This CDR3 contains 16 residues. Germline assignment: CDR1 MDHEN and CDR2 SYDVKM. Trimming took off 2 bases at V and 5 bases at J, with 16 bases between the two ends. CDR3 sequence reads: CASSLPRDWPDNEQFF. In nucleotides, the CDR3 is TGTGCCAGCAGTTTACCCCGGGACTGGCCCGACAATGAGCAGTTCTTC.

J is TRBJ2-1 and V is TRBV7-2; 8 bases map to TRBD2. The CDR3 contains 14 residues. Germline lookup yields CDR1 SGHTA and CDR2 FQGNSA. V gave up 8 bases and J gave up 4 bases; unmatched junction bases: 7. The CDR3 DNA follows: TGTGCCAGCTCCGGACTAGCAGCTTACAATGAGCAGTTCTTC. Its translation: CASSGLAAYNEQFF.

The gene calls are TRBV18 and TRBJ1-2, with a weak D call TRBD1 (5 bases). Germline CDR1 reads KGHSH; CDR2 reads LQKENI. V lost 5 bases and J 5 bases, leaving 12 bases between the germline ends. The CDR3 length is 13 residues. The CDR3 DNA is TGTGCCAGCTCAGCGACAGAGCTTTATGGCTACACCTTC. This encodes CASSATELYGYTF.